The next 8 T cell receptor beta chains were all read from a single sample in a study of regulatory T cells in long-lasting Graves disease. To make TCR beta libraries, researchers used iRepertoire HTBI primers and Arm-PCR of CDR3 regions. TCRdb reprocessed the multiplex PCR reads with MiXCR, giving one entry per CDR3 protein. The data show some 600,000 distinct CDR3 sequences, with about 15% seen just once and more than 10% held by the top ten. Described time point: newly diagnosed GD, antithyroid drugs for less than 3 months. The TCR library was made from RNA extracted from PBMCs. Another study also made use of these data, one on T cells in Graves' hyperthyroidism and ophthalmopathy.

Specimen: peripheral blood mononuclear cells (PBMCs), collected at new diagnosis, from a patient treated with antithyroid drugs. The source of these receptors is a man in his late teens or twenties with Graves disease.

This clonotype was picked up one time. The chain carries TRBV11-2 and TRBJ1-4; the D is unclear. This CDR3 spans 14 amino acids. Germline CDR1 reads SGHAT; CDR2 reads FQNNGV. With 7 bases removed from V and 7 bases from J, the gap between germline ends came to 16 bases. DNA of the CDR3: TGTGCCAGCAACCCTTTGGGGTTTGGTGAAAAACTGTTTTTT. Translation gives CASNPLGFGEKLFF. Combining the CDR3 with reference TRBV11-2 and TRBJ1-4 gives the whole variable domain EAGVAQSPRYKIIEKRQSVAFWCNPISGHATLYWYQQILGQGPKLLIQFQNNGVVDDSQLPKDRFSAERLKGVDSTLKIQPAKLEDSAVYLCASNPLGFGEKLFFGSGTQLSVL.

The chain couples TRBV19 to TRBJ2-7, with D maybe TRBD1 (5 bases). V was shortened by 5 bases and J by 7 bases, with 15 bases between the two germline ends. The CDR3 is 13 amino acids. CDR1 is LNHDA and CDR2 is SQIVND in the germline V gene (reference sequence). CDR3 amino acids: CASSGAPESEQYF. CDR3 nucleotides: TGTGCCAGTAGTGGGGCTCCAGAAAGTGAGCAGTACTTC.

This clonotype has a handful of counts. V is TRBV7-3 and J is TRBJ2-1; D unresolved. The tail of the sequence fits TRBJ2-5 better, so the J call may be wrong. Per the germline V gene, CDR1 is SGHTA and CDR2 is FQGTGA. The CDR3 has 14 amino acids. CDR3 region: CASSPSAAQETQYF. Here the CDR3 DNA reads TGTGCCAGCAGCCCCTCGGCGGCCCAAGAGACCCAGTACTTC.

CDR3 loop: CASSRTRIPYEQYF. CDR3 in DNA: TGTGCCAGCAGCCGAACGAGGATTCCCTACGAGCAGTACTTC. The V and J genes are TRBV27 and TRBJ2-7; D ambiguous. CDR3 length: 14 amino acids. With 6 bases removed from V and 2 bases from J, the gap between germline ends came to 14 bases. The germline V gene has CDR1 MNHEY and CDR2 SMNVEV (reference sequence).

The rearrangement joins TRBV11-2 to TRBJ2-7; no firm D call. The germline V gene encodes CDR1 SGHAT and CDR2 FQNNGV. The V gene lost 6 bases and the J gene lost 3 bases, with 15 bases spanning the gap. The CDR3 loop spans 14 amino acids. CDR3 protein: CASSFGRRYYEQYF. The CDR3 nucleotides read TGTGCCAGCAGTTTTGGCAGGCGCTACTACGAGCAGTACTTC.

This clonotype was counted only a few times. The chain links TRBV19 to TRBJ1-5, with 8 bases matching TRBD1. The germline gives CDR1 LNHDA, CDR2 SQIVND (reference sequence). V shed 2 bases, J shed 0 bases, and the junction held 6 bases outside the gene matches. CDR3 size: 17 residues. The CDR3 bases are TGTGCCAGTAGTATATCACAGGGGGACTATAGCAATCAGCCCCAGCATTTT. Its translation: CASSISQGDYSNQPQHF.

The chain couples TRBV7-6 to TRBJ2-2; 10 bases agree with TRBD2. The CDR3 totals 15 residues. Germline V gene lookup returns CDR1 SGHVS and CDR2 FNYEAQ. The V and J ends lost 2 bases and 6 bases, in that order; junction bases with no gene match: 3. The CDR3 sequence: CASSLLSGRAGELFF. The CDR3 DNA sequence: TGTGCCAGCAGCTTATTAAGCGGGAGGGCCGGGGAGCTGTTTTTT.

This chain uses TRBV9 with TRBJ1-2; TRBD1 might be the D (6 bases). V was cut by 4 bases and J by 4 bases, with 14 bases left in between. CDR1 is SGDLS and CDR2 is YYNGEE in the germline V gene. The CDR3 sequence is 14 residues long. CDR3 residues: CASSPRTELYGYTF. For the CDR3, the DNA is TGTGCCAGCAGCCCCCGGACAGAACTCTATGGCTACACCTTC. Full variable domain (rest looked up from reference TRBV9 and TRBJ1-2): DSGVTQTPKHLITATGQRVTLRCSPRSGDLSVYWYQQSLDQGLQFLIQYYNGEERAKGNILERFSAQQFPDLHSELNLSSLELGDSALYFCASSPRTELYGYTFGSGTRLTVV.